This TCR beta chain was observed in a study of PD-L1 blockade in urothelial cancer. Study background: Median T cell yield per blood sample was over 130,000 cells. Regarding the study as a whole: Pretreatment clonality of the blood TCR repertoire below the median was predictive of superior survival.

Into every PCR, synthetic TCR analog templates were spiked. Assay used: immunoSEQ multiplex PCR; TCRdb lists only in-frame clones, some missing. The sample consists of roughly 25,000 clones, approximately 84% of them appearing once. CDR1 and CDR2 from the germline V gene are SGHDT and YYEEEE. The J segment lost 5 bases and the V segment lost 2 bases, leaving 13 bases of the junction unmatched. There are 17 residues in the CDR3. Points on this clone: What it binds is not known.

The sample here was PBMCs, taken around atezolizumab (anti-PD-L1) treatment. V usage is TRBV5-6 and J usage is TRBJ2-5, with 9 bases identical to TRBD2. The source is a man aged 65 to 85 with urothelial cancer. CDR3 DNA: TGTGCCAGCAGCTTTCTGGGGCGGGAGGGCCCAGGGGAGACCCAGTACTTC. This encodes CASSFLGREGPGETQYF.